This T cell receptor (beta chain) was profiled in a study of T cell changes during pregnancy in multiple sclerosis. There are 15 residues in the CDR3. CDR1 is SGHNT and CDR2 is YYREEE in the germline V gene (reference sequence). V shed 7 bases and J shed 1 base, with 16 bases lying between them. Clones were sequenced by immunoSEQ multiplex PCR, and TCRdb holds only the in-frame ones, with some missing. The table lists roughly 50,000 clones, roughly nine tenths of them singletons. This TCR was sampled from a female donor with multiple sclerosis, enrolled in a pregnancy study. The rearrangement uses TRBV5-4 and TRBJ2-3; a possible D gene is TRBD2 (5 bases). Sequencing used CD8+ T cells from peripheral blood mononuclear cells, obtained in the second trimester of pregnancy. CDR3 sequence: CASAEAETRTDTQYF. In nucleotides, the CDR3 is TGTGCCAGCGCTGAAGCGGAAACACGCACAGATACGCAGTATTTT.